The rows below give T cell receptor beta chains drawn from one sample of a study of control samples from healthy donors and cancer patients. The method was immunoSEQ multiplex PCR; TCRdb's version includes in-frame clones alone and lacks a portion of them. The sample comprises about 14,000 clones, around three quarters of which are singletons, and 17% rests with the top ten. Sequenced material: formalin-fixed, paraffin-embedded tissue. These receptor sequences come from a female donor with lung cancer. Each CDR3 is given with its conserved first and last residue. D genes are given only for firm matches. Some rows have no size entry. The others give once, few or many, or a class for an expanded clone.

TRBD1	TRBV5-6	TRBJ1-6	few	CASSSTGGDSPLHF	TGTGCCAGCAGCTCGACAGGGGGTGACTCACCCCTCCACTTT
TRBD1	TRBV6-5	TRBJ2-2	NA	CASPKTGDTGELFF	TGTGCCAGCCCGAAGACAGGGGACACCGGGGAGCTGTTTTTT
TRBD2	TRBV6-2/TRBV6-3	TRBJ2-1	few	CASSLAGAENEQFF	TGTGCCAGCAGTCTAGCGGGAGCCGAAAATGAGCAGTTCTTC
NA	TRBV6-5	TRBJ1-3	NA	CASRREDVGNTIYF	TGTGCCAGCAGGCGTGAGGACGTTGGAAACACCATATATTTT
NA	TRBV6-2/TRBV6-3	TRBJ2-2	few	CASSYRGSAEAGELFF	TGTGCCAGCAGTTACAGGGGGTCAGCCGAAGCCGGGGAGCTGTTTTTT
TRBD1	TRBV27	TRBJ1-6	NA	CASRAPRDSFNSPLHF	TGTGCCAGCAGGGCTCCCCGGGACAGCTTCAATTCACCCCTCCACTTT
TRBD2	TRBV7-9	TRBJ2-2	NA	CASSSGLGWTGELFF	TGTGCCAGCAGCTCTGGACTAGGTTGGACCGGGGAGCTGTTTTTT
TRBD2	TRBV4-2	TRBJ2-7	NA	CASSQDESGGASYEQYF	TGTGCCAGCAGCCAAGATGAGAGCGGGGGGGCATCCTACGAGCAGTACTTC
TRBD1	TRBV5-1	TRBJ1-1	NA	CASSFDRGGTEAFF	TGCGCCAGCAGCTTTGACAGGGGCGGGACTGAAGCTTTCTTT
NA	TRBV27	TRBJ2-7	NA	CASRITAGLLYEQYF	TGTGCCAGCAGGATTACCGCCGGACTACTCTACGAGCAGTACTTC